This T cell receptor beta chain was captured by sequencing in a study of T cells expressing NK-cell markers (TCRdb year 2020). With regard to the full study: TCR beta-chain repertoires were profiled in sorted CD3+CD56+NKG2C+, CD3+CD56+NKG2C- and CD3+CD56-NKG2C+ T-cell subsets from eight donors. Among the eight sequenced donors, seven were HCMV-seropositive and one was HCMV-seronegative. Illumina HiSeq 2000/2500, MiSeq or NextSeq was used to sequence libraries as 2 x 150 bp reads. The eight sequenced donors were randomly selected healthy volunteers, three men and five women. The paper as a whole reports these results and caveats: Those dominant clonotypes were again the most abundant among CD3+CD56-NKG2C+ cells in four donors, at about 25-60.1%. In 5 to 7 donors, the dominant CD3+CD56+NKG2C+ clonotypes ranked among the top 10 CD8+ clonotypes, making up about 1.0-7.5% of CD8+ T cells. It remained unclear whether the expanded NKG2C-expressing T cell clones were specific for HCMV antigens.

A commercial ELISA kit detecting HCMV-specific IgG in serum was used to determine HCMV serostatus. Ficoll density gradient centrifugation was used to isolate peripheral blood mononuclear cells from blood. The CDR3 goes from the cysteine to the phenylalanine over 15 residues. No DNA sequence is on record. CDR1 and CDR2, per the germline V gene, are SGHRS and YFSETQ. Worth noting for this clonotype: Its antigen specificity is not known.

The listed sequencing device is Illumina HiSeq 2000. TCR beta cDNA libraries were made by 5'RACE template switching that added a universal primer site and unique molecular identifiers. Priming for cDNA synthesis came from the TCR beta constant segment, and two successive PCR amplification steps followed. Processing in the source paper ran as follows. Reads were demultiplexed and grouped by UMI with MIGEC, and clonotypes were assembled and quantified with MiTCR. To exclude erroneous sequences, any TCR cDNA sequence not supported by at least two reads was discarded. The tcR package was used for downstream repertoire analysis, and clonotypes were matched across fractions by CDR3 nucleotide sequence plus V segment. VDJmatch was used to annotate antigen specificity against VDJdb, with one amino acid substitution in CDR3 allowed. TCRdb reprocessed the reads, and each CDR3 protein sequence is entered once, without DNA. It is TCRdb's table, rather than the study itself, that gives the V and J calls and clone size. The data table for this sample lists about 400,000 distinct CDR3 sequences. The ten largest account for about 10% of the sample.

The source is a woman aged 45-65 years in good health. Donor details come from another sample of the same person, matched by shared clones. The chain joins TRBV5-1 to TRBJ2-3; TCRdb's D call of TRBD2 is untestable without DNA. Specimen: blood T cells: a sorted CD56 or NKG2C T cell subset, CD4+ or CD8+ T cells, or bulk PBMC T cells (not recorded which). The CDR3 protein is CASSEGPTLTDTQYF.